These 22 T cell receptor beta chains share one sample of origin, sequenced in a study of T cell repertoires in cytomegalovirus infection. TCRdb re-called the reads through MiXCR, storing one row per CDR3 protein. The repertoire has roughly 500,000 distinct CDR3 sequences, 10% to 12% of them found once; the top ten carry about 10%. Sequenced material: PBMCs. Receptors originate from a human donor in good health (CMV status not recorded). Some clones in this sample may be carry-over from other donors' samples.

In this sample, this clonotype turned up a few times. The chain combines TRBV9 with TRBJ1-6; 9 positions match TRBD1. Germline V gives CDR1 SGDLS, CDR2 YYNGEE. J gave up 9 bases and V 0 bases, and 7 bases lay outside the gene matches. The CDR3 contains 16 residues. In DNA, the CDR3 is TGTGCCAGCAGCGTAGCAGCCGGACAGGGGTTTTCACCCCTCCACTTT. Translation gives CASSVAAGQGFSPLHF.

This clonotype was recorded many times. The chain links TRBV11-2 to TRBJ1-1; tentatively, D is TRBD1 (5 bases). The CDR3 loop spans 14 amino acids. CDR1 and CDR2 from the germline V gene are SGHAT and FQNNGV. Deletions cut 0 bases from V and 5 bases from J, with 10 bases between. Here the CDR3 reads CASSLDREGTEAFF. In DNA, the CDR3 is TGTGCCAGCAGCTTAGATAGGGAGGGGACTGAAGCTTTCTTT. The full variable domain, with the rest looked up from reference TRBV11-2 and TRBJ1-1, is EAGVAQSPRYKIIEKRQSVAFWCNPISGHATLYWYQQILGQGPKLLIQFQNNGVVDDSQLPKDRFSAERLKGVDSTLKIQPAKLEDSAVYLCASSLDREGTEAFFGQGTRLTVV.

The sample holds many counts of this clonotype. The chain couples TRBV28 to TRBJ2-2; D is ambiguous. This CDR3 has 12 residues. V lost 9 bases and J lost 5, with 10 bases in between. Germline CDR1 MDHEN, CDR2 SYDVKM. In DNA form, the CDR3 reads TGTGCCAGTTCGATCCAGACCGGGGAGCTGTTTTTT. Residues: CASSIQTGELFF.

This clonotype was found a few times. The rearrangement joins TRBV18 to TRBJ2-7; the D gene is possibly TRBD2 (7 bases). Germline lookup yields CDR1 KGHSH and CDR2 LQKENI. The CDR3 consists of 15 residues. The ends were cut back, 2 bases at V and 3 bases at J, with 14 bases in the middle. CDR3 sequence reads: CASSPGGGIIYEQYF. CDR3 coding DNA: TGTGCCAGCTCACCAGGCGGGGGCATAATCTACGAGCAGTACTTC.

The chain combines TRBV2 with TRBJ1-1; TRBD1 is a possible D gene (6 bases). Germline V gives CDR1 SNHLY, CDR2 FYNNEI. The CDR3 sequence is 11 residues long. V was cut by 8 bases and J by 3 bases, with 7 bases left in between. CDR3 residues: CASPGDTEAFF. Here the CDR3 DNA reads TGTGCCAGCCCAGGGGACACTGAAGCTTTCTTT.

This clonotype has just a few counts. This sequence joins TRBV29-1 and TRBJ2-7; TRBD1 might be the D (6 bases). Germline CDR1 SQVTM, CDR2 ANQGSEA. The CDR3 consists of 15 residues. The V gene lost 1 base and the J gene lost 5 bases, with 18 bases spanning the gap. This CDR3 is CSVEARPGVYNEQYF. The CDR3 DNA sequence: TGCAGCGTTGAAGCTCGACCAGGGGTTTATAACGAGCAGTACTTC.

This clonotype was detected ten times or more. The chain carries TRBV20-1 and TRBJ2-3, with no clear D. The germline CDR1 and CDR2 sequences are DFQATT and SNEGSKA (reference sequence). Deletions cut 3 bases from V and 0 bases from J, with 10 bases between. CDR3 length: 14 residues. As DNA, the CDR3 is TGCAGTGCTAGGCCCCCAGTTAGCACAGATACGCAGTATTTT. Translated: CSARPPVSTDTQYF.

This clonotype was recorded at least ten times. The genes are TRBV7-9 and TRBJ1-6; D ambiguous. Trimming took off 1 base at V and 9 bases at J, with 10 bases between the two ends. This CDR3 is built from 14 residues. CDR1 is SEHNR, CDR2 FQNEAQ, per germline (reference sequence). CDR3 sequence (DNA): TGTGCCAGCAGCTTAGACAGCGGGAGTTCACCCCTCCACTTT. Protein sequence: CASSLDSGSSPLHF.

This clonotype was picked up many times. CDR3 coding DNA: TGTGCCAGCAGCAGCCGGACTAGCGGGAGAGCCTACGAGCAGTACTTC. It translates to CASSSRTSGRAYEQYF. The rearrangement links TRBV7-6 to TRBJ2-7; 13 bases fit TRBD2. Germline V gives CDR1 SGHVS, CDR2 FNYEAQ. The CDR3 consists of 16 residues. The junction had 6 bases not matched to a gene; V was cut back by 5 bases and J by 2 bases.

About this clonotype itself: This could be a read error, since a much larger clone is one nucleotide away. The CDR3 sequence is CATSDLWDSSTGELVF. DNA for the CDR3: TGTGCCACCAGTGATTTATGGGACAGTAGCACCGGGGAGCTGGTTTTT. V usage is TRBV24-1 and J usage is TRBJ2-2, with 7 nucleotides matching TRBD1. The CDR3 spans 16 residues. In germline, CDR1 is KGHDR, CDR2 SFDVKD.

The table lists this clonotype with many counts. V and J are TRBV5-1 and TRBJ2-7; D ambiguous. Trimming took 2 bases from V and 5 from J, leaving 5 bases between them. Per germline, CDR1 SGHRS and CDR2 YFSETQ. The CDR3 loop spans 11 amino acids. The CDR3 bases are TGCGCCAGCAGCTTTGGGGACGAGCAGTACTTC. Protein product: CASSFGDEQYF.

The chain links TRBV6-5 to TRBJ2-2; tentative D call: TRBD1 (6 bases). This CDR3 has 14 amino acids. CDR1 and CDR2 from the germline V gene are MNHEY and SVGAGI. V was cut by 6 bases and J by 1 base, with 9 bases left in between. CDR3 region: CASRMDRNTGELFF. The DNA for the CDR3 is TGTGCCAGCAGGATGGACAGGAACACCGGGGAGCTGTTTTTT.

This clonotype has a count of ten or more. This chain joins TRBV4-2 and TRBJ2-1; perhaps TRBD2 as D (6 bases). V was pared by 1 base and J by 0 bases, with 13 bases between. Germline CDR1 LGHNA, CDR2 YNFKEQ. The CDR3 has 17 amino acids. CDR3 nucleotide sequence: TGTGCCAGCAGCCAAGGAGGGGAGGAGCTCTCCTACAATGAGCAGTTCTTC. Protein sequence: CASSQGGEELSYNEQFF.

This clonotype was recorded at least ten times. This rearrangement joins TRBV27 to TRBJ2-7; TRBD1 aligns across 9 bases. Trimming removed 5 bases from V and 5 bases from J; junction bases left unmatched: 10. Germline lookup yields CDR1 MNHEY and CDR2 SMNVEV (reference sequence). The CDR3 is 15 residues long. CDR3 amino acids: CASSLRQGERDEQYF. The CDR3 region has the DNA TGTGCCAGCAGTCTCAGACAGGGGGAACGGGACGAGCAGTACTTC.

This clonotype was seen repeatedly, ten times or more. The CDR3 spells CASSLRYREAFF. CDR3 coding DNA: TGTGCCAGCAGCCTCAGGTACCGTGAAGCTTTCTTT. The chain links TRBV14 to TRBJ1-1; D not certain. Trimming pared 4 bases from V and 7 bases from J, leaving 10 bases between. The CDR3 has 12 amino acids. The germline V gene encodes CDR1 SGHDN and CDR2 FVKESK.

This clonotype was found many times. V is TRBV5-5 and J is TRBJ1-5; D not resolved. The V gene's germline CDR1 is SGHKS and CDR2 YYEKEE (reference sequence). The CDR3 spans 15 residues. The V end was cut by 2 bases, the J end by 1 base, with 10 bases between. This chain's CDR3 is CASSFFFGSNQPQHF. For the CDR3, the DNA is TGTGCCAGCAGCTTCTTCTTCGGAAGCAATCAGCCCCAGCATTTT.

The sample holds many counts of this clonotype. The rearrangement links TRBV20-1 to TRBJ2-5; no reliable D call. V lost 4 bases and J 5 bases, leaving 11 bases between the germline ends. CDR1 is DFQATT and CDR2 is SNEGSKA in the germline V gene (reference sequence). This CDR3 contains 12 residues. The CDR3 region is CSATPKGETQYF. In nucleotides, the CDR3 is TGCAGTGCTACCCCGAAAGGGGAGACCCAGTACTTC.

This clonotype has a handful of counts. The J gene is TRBJ2-7, the V gene TRBV19; possibly TRBD1 or TRBD2 for D (6 bases each). This CDR3 region has 15 residues. Germline V lookup: CDR1 LNHDA, CDR2 SQIVND (reference sequence). The V end was cut by 3 bases, the J end by 3 bases, with 15 bases between. The CDR3 coding sequence is TGTGCCAGTAGTATTGCGGGACACCCGGACTACGAGCAGTACTTC. Amino acid sequence: CASSIAGHPDYEQYF.

A few counts support this clonotype. This sequence joins TRBV5-1 and TRBJ2-1; D not certain. The V gene's germline CDR1 is SGHRS and CDR2 YFSETQ. With 5 bases removed from V and 1 base from J, the gap between germline ends came to 13 bases. The CDR3 sequence is 15 residues long. The CDR3 region has the DNA TGCGCCAGCAGTGGCTTGGGTTTGTCCTACAATGAGCAGTTCTTC. It encodes CASSGLGLSYNEQFF.

The chain combines TRBV20-1 with TRBJ2-7; TRBD1 matches 7 bases. V lost 4 bases and J lost 3; bases outside the gene matches: 3. CDR3 length: 12 amino acids. CDR1 DFQATT and CDR2 SNEGSKA come from the germline V gene (reference sequence). The CDR3 DNA sequence: TGCAGTGCTATTGACAGGGACTACGAGCAGTACTTC. This translates into CSAIDRDYEQYF.

This clonotype came up a few times. V usage is TRBV9 and J usage is TRBJ1-1; TRBD1 might be the D (5 bases). The V gene lost 0 bases and the J gene lost 2 bases, with 11 bases spanning the gap. In germline, CDR1 is SGDLS, CDR2 YYNGEE. CDR3 length: 15 amino acids. CDR3 sequence (DNA): TGTGCCAGCAGCGTAGCCGGGACCGACAACACTGAAGCTTTCTTT. It is translated as CASSVAGTDNTEAFF.

This clonotype was recorded at least ten times. The V call is TRBV5-4, the J call TRBJ1-6, with 7 bases matching TRBD1. J was trimmed by 7 bases and V by 4 bases; bases with no gene match: 8. This CDR3 comprises 15 residues. The germline CDR1 and CDR2 sequences are SGHNT and YYREEE (reference sequence). The CDR3 sequence is CASSRNQDRNSPLHF. The CDR3, as DNA: TGTGCCAGCAGCCGCAATCAGGACAGGAATTCACCCCTCCACTTT.